The 20 T cell receptor beta chains presented below share a single source sample, sequenced in a study of OX40 agonist ivuxolimab in advanced cancers. Clones were read by immunoSEQ multiplex PCR, and TCRdb kept only the in-frame ones, dropping some. The sample shows around 65,000 clones, 92% of them seen only once. The specimen comprised CD4+ or CD8+ T cells sorted from blood, sampled in a trial of the OX40 agonist ivuxolimab. These receptors all come from an adult with an advanced solid tumor such as melanoma, head and neck, liver or kidney cancer.

Turning to this clone: This sample also contains other DNA sequences that code for the same CDR3. This chain connects TRBV9 to TRBJ1-1; D unclear. The V gene lost 4 bases and the J gene lost 6 bases, with 7 bases spanning the gap. The CDR3 is made up of 11 amino acids. CDR1 is SGDLS and CDR2 is YYNGEE in the germline V gene. The CDR3 coding sequence is TGTGCCAGCAGCCCTTTATCTGAAGCTTTCTTT. Residues: CASSPLSEAFF.

The V and J genes are TRBV27 and TRBJ1-2; D is unclear. Trimming took off 6 bases at V and 0 bases at J, with 11 bases between the two ends. Germline values: CDR1 MNHEY, CDR2 SMNVEV (reference sequence). This CDR3 has 14 amino acids. DNA for the CDR3: TGTGCCAGCAGCTCCCTTGGGGCTAACTATGGCTACACCTTC. This translates into CASSSLGANYGYTF.

The chain couples TRBV6-1 to TRBJ2-1, with 7 positions matching TRBD1. V was clipped by 3 bases and J by 5 bases; unmatched bases: 7. Looked up from germline, CDR1 is MNHNS and CDR2 is SASEGT. The CDR3 has 15 amino acids. In nucleotides, the CDR3 is TGTGCCAGCAGTGATATAGGGACAGAGAACAATGAGCAGTTCTTC. Amino acids: CASSDIGTENNEQFF.

The chain recombines TRBV6-1 with TRBJ2-3; 9 bases are a match to TRBD2. With 10 bases clipped from V and 0 bases from J, the junction kept 5 bases outside the gene matches. CDR3 length: 14 amino acids. Germline V gene data show CDR1 as MNHNS and CDR2 as SASEGT. The CDR3 reads CATRLAASTDTQYF. The DNA of the CDR3 is TGTGCCACCCGACTAGCGGCTAGCACAGATACGCAGTATTTT.

J is TRBJ1-5 and V is TRBV7-2; no reliable D call. There are 14 residues in the CDR3. The V gene's germline CDR1 is SGHTA and CDR2 FQGNSA. Deletions cut 5 bases from V and 5 bases from J, with 13 bases between. CDR3 in amino acids: CASSDGPDYQPQHF. In DNA form, the CDR3 reads TGTGCCAGCAGCGACGGACCCGACTATCAGCCCCAGCATTTT.

The chain is built from TRBV5-4 and TRBJ2-5; D unclear. This CDR3 comprises 13 residues. The V end was cut by 3 bases, the J end by 3 bases, with 9 bases between. Germline loops: CDR1 SGHNT, CDR2 YYREEE (reference sequence). The chain's CDR3 is CASSSTWEETQYF. The CDR3 DNA reads TGTGCCAGCAGCTCGACGTGGGAAGAGACCCAGTACTTC.

This clone was seen only once. The rearrangement links TRBV19 to TRBJ2-5; tentatively, D is TRBD1 (6 bases). The V gene lost 4 bases and the J gene lost 5 bases, with 17 bases spanning the gap. The CDR3 loop spans 15 amino acids. CDR1 is LNHDA, CDR2 SQIVND, per germline (reference sequence). CDR3 region: CASSTQNTGHETQYF. DNA of the CDR3: TGTGCCAGTAGTACCCAAAACACAGGGCACGAGACCCAGTACTTC.

The chain employs TRBV19 and TRBJ2-2, with 7 bases that match TRBD2. J lost 5 bases, V lost 1 base, and 4 bases had no gene match. The CDR3 runs 15 residues. CDR1 is LNHDA and CDR2 is SQIVND in the germline V gene (reference sequence). The CDR3 reads CASSIGPAGTGELFF. CDR3 in DNA: TGTGCCAGTAGTATAGGGCCAGCGGGGACCGGGGAGCTGTTTTTT. Full variable domain (outside the CDR3, taken from reference TRBV19 and TRBJ2-2): DGGITQSPKYLFRKEGQNVTLSCEQNLNHDAMYWYRQDPGQGLRLIYYSQIVNDFQKGDIAEGYSVSREKKESFPLTVTSAQKNPTAFYLCASSIGPAGTGELFFGEGSRLTVL.

This clone was recorded once. V usage is TRBV29-1 and J usage is TRBJ1-2; no clear D gene. V was trimmed by 6 bases and J by 8 bases, leaving 25 bases between them. The CDR3 is 15 residues long. The germline CDR1 and CDR2 sequences are SQVTM and ANQGSEA. Here the CDR3 reads CSVKTDPGSLEGYTF. Here the CDR3 DNA reads TGCAGCGTAAAGACTGACCCGGGTTCCCTTGAGGGCTACACCTTC.

The chain uses TRBV30 and TRBJ2-2; TRBD1 is a possible D gene (6 bases). V shed 4 bases and J shed 7 bases, with 13 bases lying between them. The CDR3 contains 13 residues. CDR1 is GTSNPN, CDR2 SVGIG, per germline (reference sequence). The CDR3 protein is CAWIGRGGGELFF. CDR3 nucleotides: TGTGCCTGGATTGGGAGAGGGGGCGGGGAGCTGTTTTTT.

The chain recombines TRBV27 with TRBJ1-4, with D maybe TRBD1 (6 bases). Trimming left V 3 bases short and J 7 bases short, with 12 bases between. The germline gives CDR1 MNHEY, CDR2 SMNVEV (reference sequence). CDR3 length: 14 amino acids. The CDR3 nucleotides are TGTGCCAGCAGTTTTAGGGGGGGCGGTGAAAAACTGTTTTTT. This encodes CASSFRGGGEKLFF.

The chain recombines TRBV7-2 with TRBJ2-3, with D unclear. Trimming stripped 6 bases from V and 6 bases from J, with 13 bases between. The CDR3 consists of 13 residues. Germline CDR1 is SGHTA and CDR2 is FQGNSA. The CDR3 region is CASSLLHMDTQYF. CDR3 coding DNA: TGTGCCAGCAGTTTACTACACATGGATACGCAGTATTTT.

Comment on this clone: Sequence at one end of the junction differs from germline and may be a read error. This sequence joins TRBV5-3 and TRBJ1-5; D might be TRBD1 (5 bases). TRBV5-3 is designated an ORF whose function remains uncertain. There are 15 residues in the CDR3. CDR3 region: CASSLTVHSNQPQHF. The CDR3, as DNA: TGTGCCAGCAGCTTGACAGTTCATAGCAATCAGCCCCAGCATTTT.

J is TRBJ2-2 and V is TRBV7-3; the D gene is possibly TRBD2 (6 bases). V was cut by 0 bases and J by 2 bases, with 13 bases left in between. The CDR3 sequence is 17 residues long. Looked up from germline, CDR1 is SGHTA and CDR2 is FQGTGA. CDR3 sequence (DNA): TGTGCCAGCAGCTTAACTGGCGGGGCGGCTAACACCGGGGAGCTGTTTTTT. This sequence encodes CASSLTGGAANTGELFF.

The chain recombines TRBV28 with TRBJ1-2; maybe TRBD1 (5 bases). The CDR3 runs to 13 residues. Germline CDR1 MDHEN, CDR2 SYDVKM. V was cut by 3 bases and J by 4 bases, with 9 bases left in between. The CDR3 DNA sequence: TGTGCCAGCAGTTTCTCCGGGGGCTATGGCTACACCTTC. Protein product: CASSFSGGYGYTF.

The chain couples TRBV29-1 to TRBJ1-4; unclear D gene. CDR1 and CDR2 from the germline V gene are SQVTM and ANQGSEA. This CDR3 spans 12 amino acids. V was pared by 4 bases and J by 3 bases, with 6 bases between. CDR3 in DNA: TGCAGCGTTGGGGCCGCTAATGAAAAACTGTTTTTT. Protein product: CSVGAANEKLFF.

The chain uses TRBV19 and TRBJ2-7, with D perhaps matching TRBD1 (6 bases). Trimming shortened V by 6 bases and J by 3 bases, and 21 bases separated the two germline ends. Germline V gene data show CDR1 as LNHDA and CDR2 as SQIVND (reference sequence). The CDR3 extends over 16 amino acids. The CDR3 reads CASSNQRGREGYEQYF. The CDR3 DNA reads as TGTGCCAGTAGCAACCAAAGGGGGAGAGAGGGCTACGAGCAGTACTTC.

The gene calls are TRBV7-2 and TRBJ2-5, with D tentatively TRBD1 (6 bases). This CDR3 has 14 residues. The V and J ends lost 2 bases and 5 bases respectively, with 12 bases between them. Germline V lookup: CDR1 SGHTA, CDR2 FQGNSA. As DNA, the CDR3 is TGTGCCAGCAGCTTAAGACCCCAGGGGGAGACCCAGTACTTC. Translating it yields CASSLRPQGETQYF. The full variable domain, completed using reference TRBV7-2 and TRBJ2-5, is GAGVSQSPSNKVTEKGKDVELRCDPISGHTALYWYRQSLGQGLEFLIYFQGNSAPDKSGLPSDRFSAERTGGSVSTLTIQRTQQEDSAVYLCASSLRPQGETQYFGPGTRLLVL.

The rearrangement uses TRBV10-3 and TRBJ2-5, with D maybe TRBD1 (6 bases). Germline V gene data show CDR1 as ENHRY and CDR2 as SYGVKD. Trimming removed 6 bases from V and 5 bases from J, with 22 bases in between. The CDR3 spans 16 residues. The CDR3: CAISRQAPATGETQYF. CDR3 nucleotide sequence: TGTGCCATCAGCAGACAGGCTCCGGCGACGGGGGAGACCCAGTACTTC.

This chain connects TRBV19 to TRBJ1-1, with TRBD1 identical over 11 bases. With 7 bases clipped from V and 1 base from J, the junction kept 11 bases outside the gene matches. The CDR3 runs to 17 residues. Germline CDR1 and CDR2: LNHDA and SQIVND (reference sequence). As DNA, the CDR3 is TGTGCCAGTACCGGACAGGGGGCGCCTAGGAAGAACACTGAAGCTTTCTTT. It translates to CASTGQGAPRKNTEAFF.